One sample yielded the 28 T cell receptor beta chains listed below, sequenced in a study of tumor-infiltrating lymphocytes in primary liver carcinoma. Blood RNA originated from unsorted whole blood, with germline DNA additionally extracted. The input was around 530 ng total RNA; TCR beta cDNA was made from it with a constant-region primer. The TCR beta library was amplified through three nested multiplex PCR rounds in a modified ARM-PCR procedure. Forward primers for TRBV1-TRBV30 and a C-beta reverse primer served the first two PCR rounds, at about 10 cycles each. In TCRdb, the multiplex PCR reads were re-called with MiXCR into one record per CDR3 protein. The repertoire holds approximately 330,000 distinct CDR3 sequences, with less than 65% as singletons. The source material was peripheral blood. The receptor set was obtained from a man between 40 and 49 years old with primary liver carcinoma and hepatitis B virus infection.

A note on this clonotype: Relative to the germline gene, one junction end is altered; a read error may explain this. V and J are TRBV12-3 or TRBV12-4 and TRBJ1-1; D is possibly TRBD1 (5 bases). The CDR3 covers 14 residues. As DNA, the CDR3 is TGTGCCAGCAGTTTGCAGGGAAGGAACAATGAAGCATTCTTT. Protein sequence: CASSLQGRNNEAFF.

This clonotype appeared once. A much larger clonotype is one base distant, so this may be a read error. V usage is TRBV6-2 or TRBV6-3 and J usage is TRBJ2-2; perhaps TRBD2 as D (5 bases). The germline gives CDR1 MNHEY, CDR2 SVGEGT. The CDR3 totals 11 residues. V shed 8 bases and J shed 8 bases, with 9 bases lying between them. The CDR3 loop reads CASARGGELFF. The CDR3 nucleotides read TGTGCCAGCGCCAGAGGGGGGGAGCTGTTTTTT.

About this clonotype itself: Possible read error: a much larger clone is one base away. The rearrangement joins TRBV10-3 to TRBJ1-2; D gene unclear. The CDR3 is made up of 13 amino acids. Germline V CDR1 and CDR2: ENHRY, SYGVKD. Trimming cost V 5 bases and J 4 bases, with 11 bases left between them. The CDR3 DNA sequence: TGTGCCATCAGTCCCCCGGACTGCTATGGCTACACCTTC. Translation: CAISPPDCYGYTF.

With respect to this clonotype: One end of the junction varies from germline; a read error may be responsible. This chain joins TRBV6-5 and TRBJ1-3; D unclear. Germline loops: CDR1 MNHEY, CDR2 SVGAGI. The CDR3 is 16 residues long. The CDR3 region is CVSSYSRASSGNTIYF. The CDR3 DNA is TGTGTCAGCAGTTACTCTCGGGCATCCTCTGGAAACACCATATATTTT.

The genes are TRBV10-3 and TRBJ2-1; 9 positions agree with TRBD2. V lost 7 bases and J lost 0; bases outside the gene matches: 1. CDR1 and CDR2 (germline): ENHRY, SYGVKD. The CDR3 has 14 amino acids. CDR3 residues: CAINSGSSYNEQFF. The CDR3 region has the DNA TGTGCCATCAATAGCGGGAGCTCCTACAATGAGCAGTTCTTC.

This clonotype has only a few counts. This chain connects TRBV5-4 to TRBJ2-3; possible D gene TRBD2, 5 bases. V was clipped by 2 bases and J by 4 bases, with 14 bases between them. The CDR3 loop spans 15 amino acids. CDR1 and CDR2 from the germline V gene are SGHNT and YYREEE (reference sequence). The CDR3 loop is CASSFDGPRADTQYF. For the CDR3, the DNA is TGTGCCAGCAGCTTCGACGGTCCGAGGGCAGATACGCAGTATTTT.

With regard to this clonotype: At one end the junction does not follow the germline gene, possibly because of a read error. This rearrangement joins TRBV11-1 to TRBJ2-2; D may match TRBD1 or TRBD2 (5 bases each). The CDR3 covers 14 residues. Germline loops: CDR1 SGHAT, CDR2 FQDESV (reference sequence). The CDR3 loop is CASSLVQGAGELLF. DNA of the CDR3: TGTGCCAGCAGCTTAGTTCAGGGCGCCGGGGAGCTGTTGTTT.

V gene TRBV4-3 combines with J gene TRBJ2-6; D unclear. Germline CDR1 and CDR2: LGHNA and YSLEER. Deletions cut 6 bases from V and 2 bases from J, with 8 bases between. CDR3 length: 14 amino acids. The CDR3 here is CASRQWTGANVLTF. CDR3 bases: TGCGCCAGCAGGCAATGGACTGGGGCCAACGTCCTGACTTTC.

This clonotype was seen many times. The rearrangement uses TRBV11-2 and TRBJ1-5; D is uncertain. Trimming stripped 6 bases from V and 7 bases from J, with 10 bases between. CDR3 length equals 12 residues. Germline CDR1 and CDR2: SGHAT and FQNNGV. This CDR3 is CASSSDGQPQHF. CDR3 nucleotide sequence: TGTGCCAGCAGTTCCGACGGACAGCCCCAGCATTTT.

This clonotype has a count of ten or more. The V and J genes are TRBV6-5 and TRBJ2-2; 15 bases align to TRBD2. Germline-derived CDR1 and CDR2 are MNHEY and SVGAGI. CDR3 size: 17 residues. V lost 6 bases to trimming and J lost 7 bases; unmatched junction nucleotides: 9. CDR3 amino acids: CASSRGLAGGPNGELFF. The CDR3 DNA follows: TGTGCCAGCAGCCGAGGACTAGCGGGAGGGCCAAACGGGGAGCTGTTTTTT.

The gene calls are TRBV6-6 and TRBJ1-1; D unclear. Trimming cost V 6 bases and J 2 bases, with 7 bases left between them. The V gene's germline CDR1 is MNHNY and CDR2 SVGAGI (reference sequence). This CDR3 has 12 amino acids. The CDR3 protein is CASSGSNTEAFF. The CDR3, as DNA: TGTGCCAGCAGCGGCAGTAACACTGAAGCTTTCTTT.

A word on this clonotype: A read error is possible here, since a much larger clone lies one base away. The CDR3 loop reads CASSSWDTAEAFF. CDR3 sequence (DNA): TGTGCCAGCAGTTCCTGGGACACCGCTGAAGCTTTCTTT. The chain has TRBV6-1 and TRBJ1-1, with D possibly being TRBD1 (6 bases). V was pared by 5 bases and J by 6 bases, with 13 bases between. The CDR3 has 13 amino acids. Germline V gene sequence: CDR1 MNHNS, CDR2 SASEGT.

This chain uses TRBV20-1 with TRBJ2-5; D ambiguous. Germline V lookup: CDR1 DFQATT, CDR2 SNEGSKA (reference sequence). This CDR3 comprises 10 residues. The V gene lost 6 bases and the J gene lost 2 bases, with 4 bases spanning the gap. CDR3 residues: CSARQETQYF. DNA for the CDR3: TGCAGTGCCAGACAAGAGACCCAGTACTTC.

Details on this clonotype: The CDR3 does not close with the conserved phenylalanine or tryptophan, likely indicating a read error. This chain uses TRBV6-2 or TRBV6-3 with TRBJ2-3; a possible D gene is TRBD2 (6 bases). V gave up 4 bases and J gave up 3 bases, with 11 bases separating them. The CDR3 spans 14 residues. The germline V gene has CDR1 MNHEY and CDR2 SVGEGT. The CDR3, as DNA: TGTGCCAGCAGTTCCGGGACTTCAACAGATACGCAGTATTCT. Its protein product is CASSSGTSTDTQYS.

The sample holds many counts of this clonotype. CDR3 protein: CASSEEGFATQYF. Written as DNA, the CDR3 is TGTGCCAGCAGTGAAGAGGGATTTGCGACCCAGTACTTC. V is TRBV6-1 and J is TRBJ2-5; D is uncertain. CDR3 length: 13 residues. Trimming stripped 1 base from V and 7 bases from J, with 10 bases between. Germline-derived CDR1 and CDR2 are MNHNS and SASEGT.

As to this clonotype: A much larger clone differs by one base, so this may be a read error. The CDR3 spells CAIRRGTSRKWETQYF. CDR3 nucleotide sequence: TGTGCCATCAGACGCGGGACTAGCAGGAAATGGGAGACCCAGTACTTC. The chain uses TRBV10-3 and TRBJ2-5; 9 bases map to TRBD2. This CDR3 is 16 amino acids long. V gave up 6 bases and J gave up 5 bases; unmatched junction bases: 13. Germline V gene lookup returns CDR1 ENHRY and CDR2 SYGVKD.

As for this clonotype: A read error may account for a junction end that differs from germline. The rearrangement links TRBV11-1 to TRBJ1-1; D perhaps matches TRBD1 (6 bases). Germline V CDR1 and CDR2: SGHAT, FQDESV (reference sequence). The CDR3 runs to 15 residues. The CDR3 sequence is CACSLALGGNTEAFF. The CDR3 DNA reads as TGTGCCTGCAGCTTAGCGCTGGGGGGCAATACTGAAGCTTTCTTT.

The rearrangement links TRBV11-1 to TRBJ2-1; D tentatively fits TRBD1 or TRBD2 (5 bases each). Germline V gives CDR1 SGHAT, CDR2 FQDESV (reference sequence). Trimming took off 5 bases at V and 9 bases at J, with 20 bases between the two ends. This CDR3 is built from 15 residues. The DNA for the CDR3 is TGTGCCAGCAGCAACCTCGGGCTGGGGGATGCTGAGCAGTTCTTC. Its protein product is CASSNLGLGDAEQFF. The whole variable domain, filled in from reference TRBV11-1 and TRBJ2-1, reads EAEVAQSPRYKITEKSQAVAFWCDPISGHATLYWYRQILGQGPELLVQFQDESVVDDSQLPKDRFSAERLKGVDSTLKIQPAELGDSAMYLCASSNLGLGDAEQFFGPGTRLTVL.

A word on this clonotype: Sequence at one end of the junction differs from germline and may be a read error. The rearrangement joins TRBV11-2 to TRBJ2-1; the D gene is possibly TRBD2 (7 bases). The CDR3 loop spans 16 amino acids. Germline CDR1 is SGHAT and CDR2 is FQNNGV. The CDR3 nucleotides read TGTGCCAGCAGCCGAGGGGGAGGGGTACTCTACAACGAGCAGTTCTTC. It is translated as CASSRGGGVLYNEQFF.

The V call is TRBV23-1, the J call TRBJ2-7; 7 positions match TRBD2. TRBV23-1 is placed among ORFs of uncertain function. Trimming cost V 1 base and J 5 bases; bases outside gene matches: 5. The CDR3 sequence is 14 residues long. The CDR3 reads CASSQWAGAHEQYF. CDR3 DNA: TGCGCCAGCAGTCAATGGGCGGGAGCCCACGAGCAGTACTTC.

As regards this clonotype: A read error may account for a junction end that differs from germline. The J gene is TRBJ2-7, the V gene TRBV11-2; 7 bases are shared with TRBD2. This CDR3 has 15 residues. The germline V gene has CDR1 SGHAT and CDR2 FQNNGV. The CDR3 loop reads CASGLGPAGSREQYF. CDR3 coding DNA: TGTGCCAGCGGCTTGGGTCCAGCGGGGTCGCGGGAGCAGTACTTC.

Points on this clonotype: A clone one base away is much larger, so this may be a read error. The CDR3 spells CATSGSPYEQYF. In nucleotides, the CDR3 is TGTGCCACCAGTGGCAGCCCCTACGAGCAGTACTTC. The V and J genes are TRBV6-6 and TRBJ2-7; unclear D gene. Germline V lookup: CDR1 MNHNY, CDR2 SVGAGI (reference sequence). This CDR3 region has 12 residues.

This clonotype was seen only once. Possible read error: a much larger clone is one base away. The gene calls are TRBV4-1 and TRBJ1-2, with no clear D. Germline V gene lookup returns CDR1 MGHRA and CDR2 YSYEKL. The CDR3 is 14 residues long. DNA of the CDR3: TGCCCCAGCAGCCAAGAGTTTACGTCCCAGGGCTACACCTTC. Translating gives CPSSQEFTSQGYTF.

In the case of this clonotype: Relative to the germline gene, one junction end is altered; a read error may explain this. This chain joins TRBV6-6 and TRBJ2-7; no clear D gene. This CDR3 has 13 amino acids. Per the germline V gene, CDR1 is MNHNY and CDR2 is SVGAGI (reference sequence). CDR3 amino acids: CASSYGRSYGQYF. DNA of the CDR3: TGTGCAAGCAGTTACGGGCGGTCCTACGGGCAGTACTTC.

This clonotype was seen ten or more times. This chain links TRBV11-2 with TRBJ1-6; D is ambiguous. The CDR3 extends over 16 amino acids. Germline CDR1 reads SGHAT; CDR2 reads FQNNGV. Trimming pared 5 bases from V and 0 bases from J, leaving 11 bases between. The CDR3 DNA follows: TGTGCCAGCAGCACCGATTCAAGCTCCTATAATTCACCCCTCCACTTT. Encoded protein: CASSTDSSSYNSPLHF.

With regard to this clonotype: The junction and the germline gene differ at one end; a read error may be behind it. The rearrangement joins TRBV24-1 to TRBJ2-5; possible D gene TRBD1, 6 bases. The CDR3 loop spans 14 amino acids. Germline CDR1 and CDR2: KGHDR and SFDVKD. The CDR3 bases are TGTGCCACCAGTGACGACAGGAACCACGAGACCCAGTACTTC. This gives the protein CATSDDRNHETQYF.

This clonotype was observed once. This chain joins TRBV6-6 and TRBJ1-3; D is undetermined. This CDR3 has 14 amino acids. V gave up 5 bases and J gave up 0 bases, with 8 bases separating them. The V gene's germline CDR1 is MNHNY and CDR2 SVGAGI (reference sequence). CDR3 loop: CASSTLSSGNTIYF. DNA of the CDR3: TGTGCCAGCAGTACCCTGAGCTCTGGAAACACCATATATTTT.

Remarks on this clonotype: This could be a read error, since a much larger clone is one nucleotide away. The rearrangement joins TRBV4-1 to TRBJ1-6, with D perhaps matching TRBD1 (5 bases). Germline V CDR1 and CDR2: MGHRA, YSYEKL. The CDR3 has 15 amino acids. The CDR3 coding sequence is TGCACCAGCAGCCAAGTTCCGGGGCGCAATTCACCCCTCCACTTT. Protein sequence: CTSSQVPGRNSPLHF.